This T cell receptor beta chain was captured in a study of blood T cell repertoires in COVID-19. Study-wide background: T cells, B-cell-depleted T cells, or PBMCs supplied cDNA or gDNA.

The data were produced by immunoSEQ multiplex PCR, yet TCRdb's version contains in-frame clones alone and is incomplete. The table records more than 120,000 clones, about 80% of them present only once. The germline V gene has CDR1 SGHNT and CDR2 YENEEA. V shed 5 bases and J 2 bases; nucleotides not matched to a gene: 11. The CDR3 is made up of 17 amino acids. The gene calls are TRBV11-3 and TRBJ2-5, with 10 positions matching TRBD2. The clonotype comes from a human donor in a cohort sampled during active COVID-19. Sequencing was done on a sample of peripheral blood. CDR3 sequence: CASSETRGLASQETQYF. CDR3 DNA: TGTGCCAGCAGCGAAACCCGGGGACTAGCGTCTCAAGAGACCCAGTACTTC.